This T cell receptor (beta chain) was observed in a study of blood T cell repertoires in COVID-19. Libraries were prepared by immunoSEQ multiplex PCR; TCRdb keeps only in-frame clonotypes and omits some of them. The data contain 90,000 to 130,000 clones, 72% of them singletons. Trimming cost V 5 bases and J 4 bases; bases outside gene matches: 6. The germline CDR1 and CDR2 sequences are SGHAT and FQDESV (reference sequence). The CDR3 covers 15 residues. The TCR was taken from a woman aged 55-75 years with acute or convalescent COVID-19. The chain combines TRBV11-1 with TRBJ2-1; 9 bases are shared with TRBD2. Input material: peripheral blood. CDR3 DNA: TGTGCCAGCAGCCCACTAGCGGGTCCTTACAATGAGCAGTTCTTC. This sequence encodes CASSPLAGPYNEQFF.